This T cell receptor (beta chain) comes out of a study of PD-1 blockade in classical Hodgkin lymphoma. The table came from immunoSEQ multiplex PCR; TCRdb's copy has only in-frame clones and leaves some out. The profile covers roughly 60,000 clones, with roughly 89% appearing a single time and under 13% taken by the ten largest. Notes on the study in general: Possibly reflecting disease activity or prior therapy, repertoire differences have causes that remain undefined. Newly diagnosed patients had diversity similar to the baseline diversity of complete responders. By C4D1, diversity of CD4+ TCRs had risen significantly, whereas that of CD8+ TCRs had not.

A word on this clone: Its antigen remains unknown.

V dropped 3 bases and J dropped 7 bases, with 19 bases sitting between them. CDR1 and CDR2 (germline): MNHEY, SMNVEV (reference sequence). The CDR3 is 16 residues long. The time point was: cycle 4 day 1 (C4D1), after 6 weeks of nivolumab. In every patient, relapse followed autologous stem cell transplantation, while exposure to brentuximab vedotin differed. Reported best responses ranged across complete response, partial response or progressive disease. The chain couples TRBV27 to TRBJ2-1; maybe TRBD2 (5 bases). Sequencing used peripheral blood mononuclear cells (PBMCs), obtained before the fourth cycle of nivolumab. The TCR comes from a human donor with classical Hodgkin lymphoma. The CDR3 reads CASSFQSRVARNEQFF. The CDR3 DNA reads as TGTGCCAGCAGTTTTCAGAGCCGCGTAGCGCGGAATGAGCAGTTCTTC.